Below, 29 T cell receptor beta chains from the same sample are listed, as sequenced in a study of response to subunit inactivated influenza vaccine. A single record per CDR3 protein comes from TCRdb applying MiXCR to the RT-PCR reads. This sample has under 950,000 distinct CDR3 sequences; 21% occur once, and the top ten carry roughly a tenth. Sequenced here: PBMCs from blood, sampled roughly 5 days after vaccination. The receptors derive from a man in his fifties who received an inactivated influenza vaccine.

This clonotype was detected a few times. CDR3 residues: CASGPGTADTQYF. In DNA form, the CDR3 reads TGTGCCAGCGGCCCCGGGACTGCAGATACGCAGTATTTT. The V call is TRBV7-2, the J call TRBJ2-3; maybe TRBD2 (6 bases). In germline, CDR1 is SGHTA, CDR2 FQGNSA. Trimming took off 8 bases at V and 4 bases at J, with 13 bases between the two ends. This CDR3 is 13 amino acids long.

In its sample, this clonotype was seen a few times. The chain combines TRBV5-1 with TRBJ2-7; 10 nucleotides line up with TRBD2. The germline V gene has CDR1 SGHRS and CDR2 YFSETQ. This CDR3 spans 15 amino acids. With V trimmed by 3 bases and J by 7 bases, 10 bases remained unmatched. The CDR3 nucleotides are TGCGCCAGCAGCTCCGATGGACTAGCGGTTAAAGAGCAGTACTTC. This translates into CASSSDGLAVKEQYF.

The V call is TRBV6-5, the J call TRBJ1-1; TRBD1 matches at 7 bases. Germline CDR1 reads MNHEY; CDR2 reads SVGAGI. V shed 2 bases, J shed 1 base, and the junction held 4 bases outside the gene matches. This CDR3 comprises 15 residues. The CDR3 loop reads CASSYGGQENTEAFF. In DNA, the CDR3 is TGTGCCAGCAGTTACGGTGGACAGGAGAACACTGAAGCTTTCTTT.

This rearrangement joins TRBV20-1 to TRBJ2-7, with 11 nucleotides matching TRBD2. Germline loops: CDR1 DFQATT, CDR2 SNEGSKA (reference sequence). The ends lost 6 bases at V and 2 bases at J; junction bases unmatched: 6. The CDR3 loop spans 14 amino acids. CDR3 residues: CSATPGLAAYEQYF. DNA for the CDR3: TGCAGTGCAACTCCGGGACTAGCGGCCTACGAGCAGTACTTC.

The chain has TRBV6-2 or TRBV6-3 and TRBJ2-2, with 8 bases that match TRBD1. CDR1 is MNHEY, CDR2 SVGEGT, per germline. This CDR3 has 16 residues. Germline trimming cut 2 bases from V and 6 bases from J; bases unmatched to any gene: 8. The CDR3 sequence is CASSYTPGQAPGELFF. The CDR3, as DNA: TGTGCCAGCAGTTACACCCCGGGACAGGCCCCCGGGGAGCTGTTTTTT.

This clonotype was seen only a few times. The chain couples TRBV12-3 or TRBV12-4 to TRBJ2-1, with 11 positions matching TRBD2. Trimming cost V 6 bases and J 6 bases; bases outside gene matches: 4. The CDR3 covers 14 residues. CDR3 protein: CASRVAGGPNEQFF. The CDR3 DNA is TGTGCCAGCAGAGTAGCGGGAGGGCCCAATGAGCAGTTCTTC.

The genes are TRBV2 and TRBJ2-7; D is perhaps TRBD2 (5 bases). V lost 0 bases, J lost 0 bases, and 9 bases lay in between. This CDR3 spans 15 amino acids. Germline V gene sequence: CDR1 SNHLY, CDR2 FYNNEI. In nucleotides, the CDR3 is TGTGCCAGCAGTGAAGCGATCAGCGGCTCCTACGAGCAGTACTTC. Its translation is CASSEAISGSYEQYF.

This clonotype was counted a few times. The chain uses TRBV10-2 and TRBJ1-4, with D hard to call. V lost 4 bases to trimming and J lost 0 bases, with 9 bases between them. The CDR3 consists of 15 residues. CDR1 WSHSY and CDR2 SAAADI come from the germline V gene. The CDR3 DNA reads as TGCGCCAGCAGTGCGTTCCGGGCAACTAATGAAAAACTGTTTTTT. It translates to CASSAFRATNEKLFF.

This clonotype was found a few times. The V call is TRBV15, the J call TRBJ1-2; TRBD1 might be the D (6 bases). V lost 2 bases, J lost 3 bases, and 10 bases lay in between. CDR3 length: 14 amino acids. Germline CDR1 LNHNV, CDR2 YYDKDF (reference sequence). CDR3: CATSRRGQHYGYTF. The CDR3 DNA sequence: TGTGCCACCAGCAGAAGAGGACAGCACTATGGCTACACCTTC.

V is TRBV12-3 or TRBV12-4 and J is TRBJ2-3; 11 nucleotides align to TRBD1. The CDR3 length is 15 residues. V shed 5 bases and J 2 bases; nucleotides not matched to a gene: 3. CDR3 in DNA: TGTGCCAGCAGTGTCGGACAGGGGGCCACAGATACGCAGTATTTT. As protein: CASSVGQGATDTQYF.

This chain links TRBV15 with TRBJ2-5; 10 nucleotides match TRBD2. The trim removed 1 base at V and 3 bases at J, leaving 11 bases unmatched. Germline assignment: CDR1 LNHNV and CDR2 YYDKDF (reference sequence). The CDR3 runs to 18 residues. CDR3 sequence: CATSRAFLGAGGEETQYF. The CDR3 DNA is TGTGCCACCAGCAGAGCATTTCTGGGAGCGGGAGGGGAAGAGACCCAGTACTTC.

This clonotype has more than one count but fewer than ten. The chain uses TRBV12-3 or TRBV12-4 and TRBJ2-4, with D maybe TRBD2 (6 bases). The V end was cut by 3 bases, the J end by 0 bases, with 12 bases between. The CDR3 contains 16 residues. CDR3 DNA sequence: TGTGCCAGCAGTTTTCGTAGCGGAGTAGCCAAAAACATTCAGTACTTC. Translating it yields CASSFRSGVAKNIQYF.

There are a few counts of this clonotype. The rearrangement links TRBV5-1 to TRBJ2-1; D may match TRBD1 or TRBD2 (6 bases each). The CDR3 contains 14 residues. CDR1 and CDR2 (germline): SGHRS, YFSETQ. Trimming took 7 bases from V and 7 from J, leaving 18 bases between them. The CDR3 sequence is CASLTGTGQNEQFF. The DNA of the CDR3 is TGCGCCAGCCTTACCGGGACTGGACAGAATGAGCAGTTCTTC.

Here the CDR3 reads CASSPPTGTDSTDTQYF. The CDR3 DNA reads as TGTGCCAGCAGTCCGCCTACCGGGACTGACAGCACAGATACGCAGTATTTT. This rearrangement joins TRBV6-2 or TRBV6-3 to TRBJ2-3; the D gene is possibly TRBD2 (6 bases). The CDR3 contains 17 residues. CDR1 MNHEY and CDR2 SVGEGT come from the germline V gene. The V gene lost 5 bases and the J gene lost 0 bases, with 18 bases spanning the gap.

The rearrangement joins TRBV25-1 to TRBJ2-7; 7 nucleotides agree with TRBD1. J gave up 2 bases and V 3 bases, and 7 bases lay outside the gene matches. Germline loops: CDR1 MGHDK, CDR2 SYGVNS. The CDR3 runs 15 residues. CDR3 loop: CASSDRTGLAYEQYF. As DNA, the CDR3 is TGTGCCAGCAGTGATAGGACAGGTCTCGCCTACGAGCAGTACTTC.

The chain has TRBV12-3 or TRBV12-4 and TRBJ1-1; no clear D. The CDR3 extends over 12 amino acids. The V and J ends lost 3 bases and 10 bases respectively, with 12 bases between them. The CDR3 coding sequence is TGTGCCAGCAGTTTGGGGTCCACGGCAGCTTTCTTT. Translated: CASSLGSTAAFF.

This sequence joins TRBV12-3 or TRBV12-4 and TRBJ2-1; 14 bases align to TRBD2. This CDR3 has 15 amino acids. The trim removed 6 bases at V and 8 bases at J, leaving 6 bases unmatched. The DNA of the CDR3 is TGTGCCAGCAGGCCGGGACTAGCGGGAGTGGATGAGCAGTTCTTC. Protein sequence: CASRPGLAGVDEQFF.

This clonotype has more than one count but fewer than ten. V and J are TRBV9 and TRBJ2-2; D is perhaps TRBD1 or TRBD2 (5 bases each). This CDR3 is built from 15 residues. Germline CDR1 is SGDLS and CDR2 is YYNGEE. With 4 bases removed from V and 7 bases from J, the gap between germline ends came to 17 bases. CDR3 in amino acids: CASSPSRDRHGELFF. In nucleotides, the CDR3 is TGTGCCAGCAGCCCCTCACGGGACCGACACGGGGAGCTGTTTTTT.

V gene TRBV5-5 combines with J gene TRBJ2-1; D perhaps matches TRBD2 (6 bases). The CDR3 spans 15 residues. V lost 0 bases and J 5 bases, leaving 12 bases between the germline ends. Germline-derived CDR1 and CDR2 are SGHKS and YYEKEE (reference sequence). The CDR3 nucleotides are TGTGCCAGCAGCTTGGTGGGGGGTGTAAACAATGAGCAGTTCTTC. Amino acids: CASSLVGGVNNEQFF.

Only a few counts were recorded for this clonotype. Here the CDR3 DNA reads TGTGCCAGTCGGCGGGCTAGTAGATCAGATACGCAGTATTTT. Its translation: CASRRASRSDTQYF. The V gene is TRBV7-2, the J gene TRBJ2-3; a weak D match, TRBD2 (5 bases). Germline CDR1 is SGHTA and CDR2 is FQGNSA. Trimming removed 9 bases at V and 4 bases at J, with 17 bases between. This CDR3 has 14 residues.

The chain has TRBV10-3 and TRBJ2-7; unclear D gene. Trimming took 10 bases from V and 0 from J, leaving 7 bases between them. The length of the CDR3 is 11 residues. Germline assignment: CDR1 ENHRY and CDR2 SYGVKD. In DNA, the CDR3 is TGTGCCACGGAATCCTCCTACGAGCAGTACTTC. Its translation: CATESSYEQYF.

This clonotype was seen more than once but under ten times. This chain connects TRBV29-1 to TRBJ2-1; the D gene is possibly TRBD1 (6 bases). Germline lookup yields CDR1 SQVTM and CDR2 ANQGSEA. The CDR3 runs to 13 residues. V was pared by 2 bases and J by 4 bases, with 9 bases between. For the CDR3, the DNA is TGCAGCGTTGAAAAGGACAGATACAATGAGCAGTTCTTC. The encoded protein is CSVEKDRYNEQFF.

Comments on this clonotype: At one end, the junction sequence differs from germline, possibly due to a read error. The chain recombines TRBV9 with TRBJ2-5; D gene ambiguous. The CDR3 spans 12 residues. Germline CDR1 reads SGDLS; CDR2 reads YYNGEE. The CDR3 sequence is CASSVSRETQYF. The CDR3 bases are TGTGCTAGCAGCGTATCGAGGGAGACCCAGTACTTC.

The V and J genes are TRBV5-1 and TRBJ2-3; D remains ambiguous. Trimming cost V 1 base and J 0 bases, with 9 bases left between them. CDR1 and CDR2 (germline): SGHRS, YFSETQ. The CDR3 contains 15 residues. This CDR3 is CASSLLQESTDTQYF. DNA for the CDR3: TGCGCCAGCAGCTTGCTTCAGGAAAGCACAGATACGCAGTATTTT.

The chain couples TRBV5-1 to TRBJ2-1, with 7 bases matching TRBD2. The V gene end was trimmed by 0 bases and the J gene end by 5 bases; junction bases not matched to a gene: 5. The CDR3 covers 15 residues. CDR1 is SGHRS, CDR2 YFSETQ, per germline. The CDR3 bases are TGCGCCAGCAGCTTGGATCCGGGACTACACAATGAGCAGTTCTTC. Its protein is CASSLDPGLHNEQFF.

This clonotype has more than one count but fewer than ten. Just one base apart from a much larger clone, this may be a read error. V and J are TRBV12-3 or TRBV12-4 and TRBJ2-7; D is uncertain. CDR3 length: 11 amino acids. Trimming stripped 6 bases from V and 3 bases from J, with 6 bases between. The CDR3 loop is CASSYYYEQYF. The CDR3, as DNA: TGTGCCAGCAGCTATTACTACGAGCAGTACTTC.

J is TRBJ2-5 and V is TRBV5-1; D unresolved. The CDR3 length is 12 residues. CDR1 and CDR2 (germline): SGHRS, YFSETQ. The germline V and J ends were trimmed by 7 bases and 2 bases, with 9 bases remaining between them. CDR3 sequence: CASRQEQETQYF. CDR3 nucleotide sequence: TGCGCCAGCCGGCAAGAGCAAGAGACCCAGTACTTC.

The V gene is TRBV12-3 or TRBV12-4, the J gene TRBJ2-2, with 7 bases identical to TRBD2. V was clipped by 4 bases and J by 5 bases; unmatched bases: 4. The CDR3 is 14 amino acids. The CDR3 sequence is CASSWRTSTGELFF. The CDR3 nucleotides are TGTGCCAGCAGTTGGAGGACTAGTACCGGGGAGCTGTTTTTT.

There are a few counts of this clonotype. The chain uses TRBV7-9 and TRBJ1-1; D remains unclear. The CDR3 is 15 amino acids. CDR1 SEHNR and CDR2 FQNEAQ come from the germline V gene (reference sequence). Between the trimmed V and J ends, which lost 3 bases and 0 bases, there was a span of 11 bases. The CDR3 sequence is CASSFLLGMNTEAFF. As DNA, the CDR3 is TGTGCCAGCAGCTTCCTCTTGGGCATGAACACTGAAGCTTTCTTT.